This T cell receptor beta chain was captured in a study of T-cell memory formation after mild COVID-19. Study conclusions and caveats: Cross-reactive memory appears to have joined, as suggested by some responding clones showing up in pre-infection memory.

5'RACE primed at constant segments yielded TCR alpha and TCR beta cDNA libraries bearing sample barcodes and UMIs. TCRdb reprocessed the 5' RACE reads via MiXCR and lists one record per CDR3 protein. The sample includes 530,000 or so distinct CDR3 sequences, 17% seen only once; the top ten take about 8.1%. Trimming took 5 bases from V and 5 from J, leaving 23 bases between them. The CDR3 loop spans 16 amino acids. In germline, CDR1 is DFQATT, CDR2 SNEGSKA (reference sequence). On this clonotype: Its antigen remains unknown.

The TCR originated in an adult woman who had mild COVID-19 (a few samples of this study predate the infection). Cell type and time point are not known. J is TRBJ2-3 and V is TRBV20-1; D may be TRBD2 (7 bases). Material for sequencing was PBMCs or a T cell subset sorted from them (not recorded which). Here the CDR3 DNA reads TGCAGTGCTCCGCGATGGGGGCGGGAGTCTTTAGATACGCAGTATTTT. It encodes CSAPRWGRESLDTQYF.